This T cell receptor (beta chain) derives from a study of human T cells and chemical hapten exposure. Whole-study context: Throughout a study of 20 to 30 weeks, patients underwent weekly scalp administration of diphenylcyclopropenone doses.

A remark on this clonotype: Its specificity is not known.

Study-level points and caveats: Unchanged with DPC sensitization were TCRs above 1 in 1000 frequency.

Time point specified: patch test 2, 6 weeks after DPC sensitization. Treatment meaning: therapeutic diphenylcyclopropenone sensitization with weekly scalp DPC. This CDR3 contains 12 residues. Trimming pared 5 bases from V and 9 bases from J, leaving 8 bases between. CDR1 and CDR2 (germline): MNHEY, SVGEGT. The library tagged individual cDNA molecules with unique molecular identifiers. Original handling: Samples ranged from about 23,224 to 690,600 TCRs, with a median of approximately 100,000. TCRdb used MiXCR to reprocess the RACE reads, holding one entry per CDR3 protein. TCRdb, not the authors, supplied the V and J calls. The table shows about 140,000 distinct CDR3 sequences, with 12% occurring only once.

The origin of this receptor is a woman aged 50 to 60 with alopecia areata. Some clones in this sample may be carry-over from other donors' samples. Sequencing was performed on whole blood, taken in connection with sensitization to the hapten diphenylcyclopropenone (DPC). The chain combines TRBV6-2 or TRBV6-3 with TRBJ1-6, with D uncertain. The CDR3 sequence is CASSGGLSPLHF. The DNA for the CDR3 is TGTGCCAGCAGTGGCGGCCTTTCACCCCTCCACTTT.